A selection of T cell receptor beta chains follows, all from one sample in a study of blood T cell repertoires in COVID-19. The table came from immunoSEQ multiplex PCR; TCRdb's copy has only in-frame clones and leaves some out. Of approximately 250,000 clones in the sample, 70% to 90% were seen once. Sequences were obtained from peripheral blood. The receptors shown here come from a man in his fifties with COVID-19, enrolled during active disease. CDR3s include the opening cysteine and the closing phenylalanine or tryptophan. D genes are given only for firm matches. Rows give clone size only sometimes, using once, few, many, or a class for an expanded clone.

clone_size | d_call | j_call | v_call | cdr3_aa | cdr3_nt
NA | TRBD1 | TRBJ1-1 | TRBV5-1 | CASRGGQGALSNTEAFF | TGCGCCAGCAGGGGAGGACAGGGGGCTCTCTCGAACACTGAAGCTTTCTTT
NA | NA | TRBJ1-1 | TRBV4-1 | CASSGAGPGGSSTEAFF | TGCGCCAGCAGCGGCGCGGGACCGGGCGGTTCGAGCACTGAAGCTTTCTTT
NA | TRBD2 | TRBJ2-1 | TRBV30 | CAWSVSARGGGRFF | TGTGCCTGGAGTGTATCGGCTCGGGGCGGGGGGAGGTTCTTC
NA | TRBD1 | TRBJ2-5 | TRBV15 | CATSRDLTGVETQYF | TGTGCCACCAGCAGAGATCTCACAGGGGTCGAGACCCAGTACTTC
NA | TRBD2 | TRBJ2-7 | TRBV12-3/TRBV12-4 | CASRPLGRGEQYF | TGTGCCAGCAGACCGTTGGGGAGGGGTGAGCAGTACTTC
NA | TRBD1 | TRBJ1-2 | TRBV6-5 | CASSYSATGGGYGYTF | TGTGCCAGCAGTTACTCGGCCACAGGGGGCGGGTATGGCTACACCTTC
NA | TRBD1 | TRBJ2-7 | TRBV4-1 | CASSQPGTGIYEQYF | TGCGCCAGCAGCCAGCCAGGGACAGGGATATACGAGCAGTACTTC
few | NA | TRBJ2-1 | TRBV5-5 | CASSPRGGDEQFF | TGTGCCAGCAGCCCCAGAGGGGGGGACGAGCAGTTCTTC
NA | NA | TRBJ2-5 | TRBV15 | CATSRDLKTQYF | TGTGCCACCAGCAGAGATTTAAAGACCCAGTACTTC
NA | NA | TRBJ2-3 | TRBV10-3 | CAISEGGLTSTDTQYF | TGTGCCATCAGTGAAGGGGGACTAACTAGCACAGATACGCAGTATTTT
few | TRBD2 | TRBJ2-7 | TRBV5-1 | CASSSGGGIYEQYF | TGCGCCAGCAGCTCCGGGGGGGGTATCTACGAGCAGTACTTC
NA | NA | TRBJ2-7 | TRBV5-8 | CASSPSPSSYEQYF | TGTGCCAGCAGCCCGAGCCCGAGCTCCTACGAGCAGTACTTC
NA | NA | TRBJ1-6 | TRBV6-1 | CASSEGQVGASPLHF | TGTGCCAGCAGTGAAGGTCAGGTGGGAGCTTCACCCCTCCACTTT
NA | TRBD2 | TRBJ2-7 | TRBV4-1 | CASSQTTSAPSYEQYF | TGCGCCAGCAGCCAAACGACTAGCGCACCCTCCTACGAGCAGTACTTC
NA | NA | TRBJ1-4 | TRBV5-1 | CASSLVRGGRNEKLFF | TGCGCCAGCAGCTTGGTAAGGGGCGGACGTAATGAAAAACTGTTTTTT
NA | TRBD1 | TRBJ1-4 | TRBV7-9 | CASSLYRDRGEKLFF | TGTGCCAGCAGCCTCTACCGGGACAGGGGTGAAAAACTGTTTTTT
NA | NA | TRBJ1-4 | TRBV7-2 | CASSPLYLANEKLFF | TGTGCCAGCAGCCCCCTATACCTGGCTAATGAAAAACTGTTTTTT
NA | TRBD2 | TRBJ2-5 | TRBV12-5 | CASSSTGTIWETQYF | TGTGCTAGCTCCTCCACCGGGACTATTTGGGAGACCCAGTACTTC
NA | TRBD2 | TRBJ2-1 | TRBV4-1 | CASSRTSGNNEQFF | TGCGCCAGCAGCCGGACTAGCGGAAACAATGAGCAGTTCTTC
NA | TRBD2 | TRBJ2-3 | TRBV28 | CASSSSGSTDTQYF | TGTGCCAGCAGTTCTAGCGGGTCCACAGATACGCAGTATTTT
few | TRBD1 | TRBJ1-6 | TRBV9 | CASSSDRGDSPLHF | TGTGCCAGCAGCTCCGACAGGGGCGATTCACCCCTCCACTTT
NA | NA | TRBJ1-1 | TRBV30 | CAWSPTGEGDEAFF | TGTGCCTGGAGTCCAACTGGCGAGGGGGATGAAGCTTTCTTT
NA | NA | TRBJ1-2 | TRBV24-1 | CATSDPAGNYGYTF | TGTGCCACCAGTGATCCGGCAGGTAACTATGGCTACACCTTC
NA | TRBD2 | TRBJ2-3 | TRBV6-5 | CATAGRVKIPTQYF | TGTGCCACGGCGGGGAGGGTAAAGATCCCTACGCAGTATTTT
NA | NA | TRBJ1-3 | TRBV6-2/TRBV6-3 | CASSPRVLISGNTIYF | TGTGCCAGCAGCCCTCGGGTTCTGATCTCTGGAAACACCATATATTTT
NA | NA | TRBJ2-7 | TRBV3-1/TRBV3-2 | CASSQGRRSSNEQYF | TGTGCCAGCAGCCAAGGACGGAGGAGCTCCAACGAGCAGTACTTC
few | TRBD1 | TRBJ2-7 | TRBV5-6 | CASNTKTGTGGYF | TGTGCCAGCAATACAAAGACCGGGACAGGGGGGTACTTC
NA | NA | TRBJ1-3 | TRBV5-6 | CASSRVTGSGNTIYF | TGTGCCAGCAGCCGAGTGACAGGTTCTGGAAACACCATATATTTT
NA | TRBD1 | TRBJ2-5 | TRBV29-1 | CSVVLSPGQGAQTQYF | TGCAGCGTTGTCTTGTCTCCGGGACAGGGGGCTCAGACCCAGTACTTC
NA | NA | TRBJ1-1 | TRBV7-9 | CASSGEWVMNTEAFF | TGTGCCAGCAGCGGAGAGTGGGTCATGAACACTGAAGCTTTCTTT
NA | NA | TRBJ1-5 | TRBV7-8 | CASSLGGGTNQPQHF | TGTGCCAGCAGCCTAGGGGGGGGTACTAATCAGCCCCAGCATTTT
NA | NA | TRBJ2-3 | TRBV1 | CTSSQGSTVHTDTQYF | TGCACCAGCAGCCAAGGGTCGACAGTGCACACAGATACGCAGTATTTT
NA | TRBD1 | TRBJ2-2 | TRBV5-1 | CASSLDRENTGELFF | TGCGCCAGCAGCCTCGACAGGGAAAACACCGGGGAGCTGTTTTTT
NA | NA | TRBJ1-5 | TRBV5-5 | CASSLEAGPLVQPQHF | TGTGCCAGCAGCTTGGAGGCGGGGCCATTGGTTCAACCCCAGCATTTT
NA | NA | TRBJ1-6 | TRBV28 | CASSLEVTGNSPLHF | TGTGCCAGCAGTTTGGAGGTAACAGGGAACTCACCCCTCCACTTT
NA | TRBD2 | TRBJ2-3 | TRBV5-1 | CASATSGGALFTDTQYF | TGCGCCAGCGCCACTAGCGGGGGGGCCTTATTCACAGATACGCAGTATTTT
NA | TRBD2 | TRBJ2-1 | TRBV19 | CASSIGGLAAYNEQFF | TGTGCCAGTAGTATAGGAGGACTAGCGGCATACAATGAGCAGTTCTTC
NA | TRBD2 | TRBJ2-1 | TRBV11-3 | CASSLYGGAGNEQFF | TGTGCCAGCAGCTTATACGGGGGGGCCGGGAATGAGCAGTTCTTC
NA | NA | TRBJ2-3 | TRBV18 | CASSRKGGATDTQYF | TGTGCCAGCTCACGTAAGGGGGGGGCCACAGATACGCAGTATTTT
NA | NA | TRBJ1-2 | TRBV7-9 | CASSPWGGGYTF | TGTGCCAGCAGCCCATGGGGAGGTGGCTACACCTTC
NA | NA | TRBJ2-5 | TRBV7-2 | CASSPRSGWSETQYF | TGTGCCAGCAGCCCCCGATCAGGTTGGTCCGAGACCCAGTACTTC
NA | NA | TRBJ2-7 | TRBV7-9 | CASSLGGSLKQYF | TGTGCCAGCAGCTTAGGCGGATCCCTCAAGCAGTACTTC
NA | NA | TRBJ2-2 | TRBV2 | CASSFMTATGELFF | TGTGCCAGCAGTTTCATGACAGCCACCGGGGAGCTGTTTTTT
NA | NA | TRBJ1-2 | TRBV7-9 | CASSLRGLDYGYTF | TGTGCCAGCAGCTTAAGGGGCTTAGACTATGGCTACACCTTC
NA | NA | TRBJ2-1 | TRBV14 | CASSQKSFSFGYYNEQFF | TGTGCCAGCAGCCAGAAAAGCTTCTCTTTCGGGTACTACAATGAGCAGTTCTTC
NA | NA | TRBJ1-2 | TRBV6-5 | CASSSIPNYGYTF | TGTGCCAGCAGTTCCATTCCTAACTATGGCTACACCTTC
NA | NA | TRBJ2-3 | TRBV4-1 | CASSQERSTDTQYF | TGCGCCAGCAGCCAAGAACGGTCCACAGATACGCAGTATTTT
NA | TRBD1 | TRBJ1-4 | TRBV5-1 | CASSLRTGEKLFF | TGCGCCAGCAGCCTGAGGACAGGTGAAAAACTGTTTTTT
NA | TRBD2 | TRBJ2-5 | TRBV7-2 | CASVRVSGGGQETQYF | TGTGCCAGCGTCAGGGTCTCGGGAGGGGGGCAAGAGACCCAGTACTTC
NA | NA | TRBJ2-7 | TRBV6-5 | CASRVLDEQYF | TGTGCCAGCAGGGTTCTAGACGAGCAGTACTTC
once | TRBD1 | TRBJ1-2 | TRBV12-3/TRBV12-4 | CASSLTGVRGYTF | TGTGCCAGCAGTTTGACAGGGGTCCGGGGCTACACCTTC
NA | NA | TRBJ1-2 | TRBV24-1 | CATSAPTRAGNYGYTF | TGTGCCACCAGTGCCCCCACTCGGGCAGGGAACTATGGCTACACCTTC